The source of this TCR beta chain is a study of blood T cell repertoires in COVID-19. Looking at the study overall: Both acute and convalescent COVID-19 samples were obtained from the United States, Italy and Spain.

Per germline, CDR1 MGHRA and CDR2 YSYEKL. CDR3 length: 14 amino acids. Trimming removed 1 base from V and 10 bases from J; junction bases left unmatched: 8. How the authors handled the data: The assay estimated nucleated cells by amplifying reference gene primers. Sequencing was performed with immunoSEQ multiplex PCR; in TCRdb, only in-frame clones are kept and a portion is missing. D and trimming come from the DNA, and the V and J calls and clone size come from that table. The repertoire has over 250,000 clones, roughly 89% of them found once; the top ten carry 1.5% to 2%. Participants reported their clinical history, and cohort assignment relied on those reports.

This clonotype was obtained from a woman aged 55-75 years who had recovered from COVID-19. Material: PBMCs or T cells enriched from blood (not recorded which). This rearrangement joins TRBV4-1 to TRBJ2-3; 7 positions agree with TRBD1. The CDR3 DNA reads TGCGCCAGCAGCCAAGGGGACAGCCTTTTGCCGCAGTATTTT. The encoded protein is CASSQGDSLLPQYF.